This TCR beta chain was profiled in a study of shared clonotypes between healthy human individuals. Some clones are missing from TCRdb's copy, which holds only in-frame ones; the method was immunoSEQ multiplex PCR. Among some 1.5 million clones listed, 95% to 99% were seen once. V gave up 1 base and J gave up 4 bases, with 14 bases separating them. The CDR3 is made up of 15 amino acids. Germline V gene lookup returns CDR1 SGHTS and CDR2 YDEGEE. This TCR came from a man aged 30-40 years in good health. The gene calls are TRBV5-8 and TRBJ1-1; no clear D. The material sequenced was naive CD4+ T cells sorted from blood. Subset here: CD45RA+ positively selected. CDR3 nucleotide sequence: TGTGCCAGCAGCTTGTTCGCGGGGTTAGGCACTGAAGCTTTCTTT. It translates to CASSLFAGLGTEAFF.